The rows below give T cell receptor beta chains drawn from one sample of a study of T cell repertoires in cytomegalovirus infection. TCRdb re-derived calls from the reads in MiXCR, one entry per CDR3 protein. The sample shows under 350,000 distinct CDR3 sequences, around 10% of them seen only once. The sequenced sample was PBMCs. The source of these receptors is a human donor in good health (CMV status not recorded). Some clones in this sample may be carry-over from other donors' samples. CDR3s include the opening cysteine and the closing phenylalanine or tryptophan. The D gene is left open where the match is weak. Expanded clones are given a class, and other clones once, few, many or no size at all.

j_call v_call d_call clone_size cdr3_nt cdr3_aa
TRBJ2-1 TRBV7-2 - many TGTGCCAGCAGCTTAATGGCGGGGAGCTCCTACAATGAGCAGTTCTTC CASSLMAGSSYNEQFF
TRBJ1-5 TRBV28 - - TGTGCCAGCAGTTTAGATACCCTACCCCAGCATTTT CASSLDTLPQHF
TRBJ2-5 TRBV29-1 - many TGCAGCGTTGACGACTACAGGGATTCTGGCCAAGAGACCCAGTACTTC CSVDDYRDSGQETQYF
TRBJ2-2 TRBV23-1 - many TGCGCCAGCAGTCAATGCCTACCCAAGGATAACACCGGGGAGCTGTTTTTT CASSQCLPKDNTGELFF
TRBJ2-1 TRBV9 - many TGTGCCAGCAGCGCAGGGGCTAGCTCCTACAATGAGCAGTTCTTC CASSAGASSYNEQFF
TRBJ1-6 TRBV7-9 - - TGTGCCAGCAGCTTAGATTCTTATTCACCCCTCCACTTT CASSLDSYSPLHF
TRBJ2-1 TRBV5-1 TRBD2 many TGCGCCAGCAGAGGACTAGCGGACTCCAATGAGCAGTTCTTC CASRGLADSNEQFF
TRBJ2-6 TRBV10-3 - many TGTGCCATCATCGGTGGGGCCAACGTCCTGACTTTC CAIIGGANVLTF
TRBJ2-7 TRBV12-3/TRBV12-4 TRBD2 few TGTGCCAGCAGTTCTGGTGGCGGGGGTGCCTACGAGCAGTACTTC CASSSGGGGAYEQYF
TRBJ2-7 TRBV12-3/TRBV12-4 - many TGTGCCAGCCGAAGGGCGAACGGGGAGCAGTACTTC CASRRANGEQYF
TRBJ2-1 TRBV6-2/TRBV6-3 - many TGTGCCAGCAGTTACGGGCAGGGGGGTTACAATGAGCAGTTCTTC CASSYGQGGYNEQFF
TRBJ1-5 TRBV6-2/TRBV6-3 TRBD1 many TGTGCCAGCAGCCGACAGGGGATCGGCAATCAGCCCCAGCATTTT CASSRQGIGNQPQHF